These T cell receptor beta chains were read from a single sample in a study of OX40 agonist ivuxolimab in advanced cancers. Sequencing was performed with immunoSEQ multiplex PCR; in TCRdb, only in-frame clones are kept and a portion is missing. The table includes some 30,000 clones, 86% detected once. Sample: CD4+ or CD8+ T cells sorted from blood, taken in a trial of the OX40 agonist ivuxolimab. Every receptor here comes from an adult with an advanced solid tumor such as melanoma, head and neck, liver or kidney cancer. Both conserved end residues are part of each CDR3. A D gene is named only where the DNA matches it firmly. The listing skips clone size in some rows; elsewhere it reads once, few, many or a size class.

clone size	D gene	J gene	V gene	CDR3 DNA	CDR3 protein
-	TRBD2	TRBJ2-1	TRBV6-5	TGTGCCAGCAGTTACTGGGGGGAGGGGTACAATGAGCAGTTCTTC	CASSYWGEGYNEQFF
-	-	TRBJ2-7	TRBV27	TGTGCCAGCAGTTTACTAACTAGTCGCGAGCAGTACTTC	CASSLLTSREQYF
-	-	TRBJ1-1	TRBV7-9	TGTGCCAGCAGCTTCGGGGCGGCCGGGGACACTGAAGCTTTCTTT	CASSFGAAGDTEAFF
-	-	TRBJ2-1	TRBV6-1	TGTGCCAGCAGTGAAGGGGTTAGGTATGAGCAGTTCTTC	CASSEGVRYEQFF
-	-	TRBJ2-1	TRBV28	TGTGCCAGCAGTTGGGGGCTAGCGGTTTCCTACAATGAGCAGTTCTTC	CASSWGLAVSYNEQFF
medium-sized	-	TRBJ1-1	TRBV6-5	TGTGCCAGCAGTCCCCGTGGAGGGCTCACTGAAGCTTTCTTT	CASSPRGGLTEAFF
-	TRBD1	TRBJ1-1	TRBV11-2	TGTGCCAGCAGCTTATACAGGGGGCCGAACACTGAAGCTTTCTTT	CASSLYRGPNTEAFF
-	-	TRBJ1-1	TRBV30	TGTGCCTGGAATATGAACACTGAAGCTTTCTTT	CAWNMNTEAFF
few	-	TRBJ1-5	TRBV28	TGTGCCAGCAGTTTCGGAGGTGATAGCAATCAGCCCCAGCATTTT	CASSFGGDSNQPQHF
-	TRBD1	TRBJ2-7	TRBV30	TGTGCCTGGAGTTCCGGGACAGGGATTGAGCAGTACTTC	CAWSSGTGIEQYF
once	-	TRBJ1-2	TRBV7-9	TGTGCCAGCAGCTTAGATGCAGGGGATGGCTACACCTTC	CASSLDAGDGYTF
-	TRBD2	TRBJ2-1	TRBV7-6	TGTGCCAGCAGCTTCTTACTAGCGGGATACAATGAGCAGTTCTTC	CASSFLLAGYNEQFF
-	TRBD2	TRBJ2-5	TRBV5-6	TGTGCCAGCAGCTTGGGGGAGGGAGGGACCCAGTACTTC	CASSLGEGGTQYF
-	-	TRBJ2-7	TRBV28	TGTGCCAGCAGTTTAACTTTGGGCCTCGAGCAGTACTTC	CASSLTLGLEQYF
-	-	TRBJ2-1	TRBV5-6	TGTGCCAGCAGCTTGGGGGGTGGTTCCTACAATGAGCAGTTCTTC	CASSLGGGSYNEQFF
-	-	TRBJ1-1	TRBV7-6	TGTGCCAGCAGCTTAAACCCAGGGGATGGATACACTGAAGCTTTCTTT	CASSLNPGDGYTEAFF
-	TRBD2	TRBJ2-7	TRBV4-1	TGCGCCAGCAGCCAATTCCAGAGTTTACTAGCGGTAAACTACGAGCAGTACTTC	CASSQFQSLLAVNYEQYF
-	-	TRBJ1-6	TRBV19	TGTGCCAGTAGTATGGTACAGCGGGGGGATTCACCCCTCCACTTT	CASSMVQRGDSPLHF
-	-	TRBJ2-2	TRBV19	TGTGCCAGTAGTTCCCTCCTGGACACCGGGGAGCTGTTTTTT	CASSSLLDTGELFF
-	-	TRBJ1-5	TRBV4-2	TGTGCCAGCAGCCAAGAGGGACCGCCTAGCAATCAGCCCCAGCATTTT	CASSQEGPPSNQPQHF
-	TRBD2	TRBJ2-4	TRBV28	TGTGCCAGCAGCCCAGCGGGAGGGGATATAGCCAAAAACATTCAGTACTTC	CASSPAGGDIAKNIQYF
-	-	TRBJ2-3	TRBV5-1	TGCGCCAGCAGCCCGACCCAGCGAGGAACAGATACGCAGTATTTT	CASSPTQRGTDTQYF
medium-sized	-	TRBJ2-2	TRBV7-6	TGTGCCAGCAGCTTTTCGACCGCCGGGGAGCTGTTTTTT	CASSFSTAGELFF
-	-	TRBJ1-2	TRBV19	TGTGCCAGTAGTATAGAATCGGTACGAAGCTATGGCTACACCTTC	CASSIESVRSYGYTF
few	TRBD2	TRBJ2-3	TRBV18	TGTGCCAGCTCACCACCCCCGGGAGGGCAGTATTTT	CASSPPPGGQYF